This T cell receptor (beta chain) was sequenced for a study of T-cell reconstitution after alpha-beta-depleted transplantation in children. Unique molecular identifiers were used to barcode this TCRbeta library. TCRdb reanalysed the PCR reads using MiXCR and keeps one entry per CDR3 protein. The sample carries just over 350,000 distinct CDR3 sequences, 10% to 15% recorded once. This CDR3 spans 14 amino acids. V gave up 2 bases and J gave up 4 bases, with 9 bases separating them. Germline CDR1 is SGDLS and CDR2 is YYNGEE. This clonotype was picked up many times. The sequence was obtained from a human donor who donated a stem cell graft to a child with Fanconi anemia. The V gene is TRBV9, the J gene TRBJ2-2; D possibly matches TRBD1 or TRBD2 (5 bases each). The starting material was PBMCs, obtained from the stem cell graft. CDR3 region: CASSVTGLTGELFF. CDR3 DNA: TGTGCCAGCAGCGTGACGGGGCTCACCGGGGAGCTGTTTTTT.